The following is a TCR beta chain sequence with its context. Here immunoSEQ multiplex PCR was the method, and the copy in TCRdb shows in-frame clones only, minus some. This table holds about 61,000 clones, roughly four fifths found once. The CDR3 is made up of 13 amino acids. In germline, CDR1 is GTSNPN, CDR2 SVGIG (reference sequence). After removal of 1 base from V and 6 bases from J, the junction contained 6 bases not matched to a gene. The data were taken from a study of OX40 agonist ivuxolimab in advanced cancers. Samples were taken at baseline and on day 1 of cycles 4 and 7. The sequence came from an adult with an advanced solid tumor such as melanoma, head and neck, liver or kidney cancer. The V and J genes are TRBV30 and TRBJ2-7, with TRBD1 matching 7 bases. The input for sequencing was CD4+ or CD8+ T cells sorted from blood, taken in a trial of the OX40 agonist ivuxolimab. This CDR3 reads CAWSAQGLGEQYF. For the CDR3, the DNA is TGTGCCTGGAGTGCACAGGGGCTTGGCGAGCAGTACTTC.